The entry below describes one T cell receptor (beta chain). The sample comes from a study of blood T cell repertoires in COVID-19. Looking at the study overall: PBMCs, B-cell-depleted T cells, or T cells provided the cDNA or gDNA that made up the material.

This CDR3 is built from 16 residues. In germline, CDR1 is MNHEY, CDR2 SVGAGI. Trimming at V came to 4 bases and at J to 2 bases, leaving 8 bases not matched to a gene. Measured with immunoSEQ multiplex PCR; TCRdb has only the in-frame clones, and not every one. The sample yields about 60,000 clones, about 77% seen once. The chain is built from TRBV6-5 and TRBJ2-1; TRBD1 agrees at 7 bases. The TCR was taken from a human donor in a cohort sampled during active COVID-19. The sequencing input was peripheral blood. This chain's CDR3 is CASSWRQGSPYNEQFF. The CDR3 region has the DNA TGTGCCAGCAGTTGGCGACAGGGATCCCCCTACAATGAGCAGTTCTTC.